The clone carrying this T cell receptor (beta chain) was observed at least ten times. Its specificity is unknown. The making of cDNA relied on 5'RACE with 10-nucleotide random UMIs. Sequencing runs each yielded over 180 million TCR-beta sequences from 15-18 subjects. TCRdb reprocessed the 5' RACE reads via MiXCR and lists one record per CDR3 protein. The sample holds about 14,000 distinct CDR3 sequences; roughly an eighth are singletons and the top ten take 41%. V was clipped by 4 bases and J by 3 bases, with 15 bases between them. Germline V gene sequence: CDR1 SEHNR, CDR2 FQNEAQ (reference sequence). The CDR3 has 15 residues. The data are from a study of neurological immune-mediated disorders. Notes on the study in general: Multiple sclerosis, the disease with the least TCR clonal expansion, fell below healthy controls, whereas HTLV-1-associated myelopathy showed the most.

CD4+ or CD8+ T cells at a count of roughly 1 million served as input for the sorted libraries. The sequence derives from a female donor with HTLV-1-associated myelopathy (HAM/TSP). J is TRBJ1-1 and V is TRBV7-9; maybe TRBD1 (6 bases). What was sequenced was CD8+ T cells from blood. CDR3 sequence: CASSSTTGRDTEAFF. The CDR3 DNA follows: TGTGCCAGCAGCTCGACGACAGGACGGGACACTGAAGCTTTCTTT.